The source of this TCR beta chain is a study of glioma-infiltrating T cells after dendritic cell vaccination. This sample's time point: after dendritic cell vaccination, including at tumor progression/relapse. Only patients with spare fresh-frozen tumor and over two years of follow-up were included. Before vaccination, two weeks after the third vaccination, and at progression, PBMC were collected. Primers: 60 V beta forward and 13 J beta reverse. Only in-frame clones appear in the TCRdb table, and some are missing; sequencing was by immunoSEQ multiplex PCR. The sample lists about 63,000 clones, more than 75% occurring once. This clone is a singleton in its sample. V shed 4 bases and J 3 bases; nucleotides not matched to a gene: 6. The germline V gene has CDR1 SGDLS and CDR2 YYNGEE. The CDR3 runs to 16 residues.

This clonotype was sampled from a human donor with glioblastoma. The chain combines TRBV9 with TRBJ2-2; 10 nucleotides agree with TRBD1. The sequencing here drew on blood, taken after dendritic cell vaccination. The CDR3 sequence: CASSPLGTGDTGELFF. The DNA of the CDR3 is TGTGCCAGCAGCCCGCTCGGGACAGGGGACACCGGGGAGCTGTTTTTT. Filled out from reference TRBV9 and TRBJ2-2, the complete variable domain reads DSGVTQTPKHLITATGQRVTLRCSPRSGDLSVYWYQQSLDQGLQFLIQYYNGEERAKGNILERFSAQQFPDLHSELNLSSLELGDSALYFCASSPLGTGDTGELFFGEGSRLTVL.